The 5 T cell receptor beta chains listed next were all sequenced from one sample in a study of blood T cell repertoires in COVID-19 (dated by TCRdb to the early 2020s). To prepare the library, the immunoSEQ multiplex PCR assay was applied. This is the immuneACCESS table as TCRdb keeps it, with only in-frame sequences that have V and J called. A part of the clones is gone; compared with another copy, unresolved V genes explain less than half, and the rest is unexplained. The sample table lists 150,000 to 200,000 clones, 84% of them with a count of one. Roughly 15% of the sample is in the top ten clones. The specimen sequenced was PBMCs or T cells enriched from blood (not recorded which). The receptors here all came from a man aged 50 or older who had recovered from COVID-19.

The J gene is TRBJ2-1, the V gene TRBV10-3, with D maybe TRBD1 (9 bases). Trimming removed 0 bases at V and 7 bases at J, with 22 bases between. This CDR3 region has 18 residues. Germline V lookup: CDR1 ENHRY, CDR2 SYGVKD. The CDR3: CAISESVSGTGNRNEQFF. The CDR3 coding sequence is TGTGCCATCAGTGAGTCCGTTAGCGGGACAGGGAATCGGAATGAGCAGTTCTTC.

The chain has TRBV7-9 and TRBJ2-5, with D possibly being TRBD2 (5 bases). Trimming cost V 4 bases and J 6 bases, with 9 bases left between them. The CDR3 is 12 amino acids. CDR1 and CDR2 (germline): SEHNR, FQNEAQ (reference sequence). The DNA of the CDR3 is TGTGCCAGCAGCTCCGGGGAAAAGACCCAGTACTTC. Protein product: CASSSGEKTQYF.

The chain recombines TRBV15 with TRBJ2-1; TRBD2 aligns across 8 bases. V lost 1 base, J lost 3 bases, and 2 bases stayed unmatched. The CDR3 consists of 15 residues. Germline V gene sequence: CDR1 LNHNV, CDR2 YYDKDF (reference sequence). CDR3 amino acids: CATSRASGGYNEQFF. The CDR3 DNA is TGTGCCACCAGCAGAGCCAGCGGGGGCTACAATGAGCAGTTCTTC.

This clone was seen only a few times. This chain uses TRBV6-1 with TRBJ1-6; D is perhaps TRBD1 (6 bases). This CDR3 comprises 17 residues. V lost 0 bases and J 0 bases, leaving 9 bases between the germline ends. CDR1 MNHNS and CDR2 SASEGT come from the germline V gene. The CDR3 loop is CASSEATGYSYNSPLHF. The DNA for the CDR3 is TGTGCCAGCAGTGAAGCGACAGGTTACTCCTATAATTCACCCCTCCACTTT.

The genes are TRBV5-8 and TRBJ1-3, with 8 nucleotides matching TRBD1. V lost 4 bases and J lost 0; bases outside the gene matches: 6. Germline loops: CDR1 SGHTS, CDR2 YDEGEE. This CDR3 is built from 16 residues. This CDR3 reads CASSVWTGSSGNTIYF. CDR3 bases: TGTGCCAGCAGCGTCTGGACAGGGAGCTCTGGAAACACCATATATTTT.